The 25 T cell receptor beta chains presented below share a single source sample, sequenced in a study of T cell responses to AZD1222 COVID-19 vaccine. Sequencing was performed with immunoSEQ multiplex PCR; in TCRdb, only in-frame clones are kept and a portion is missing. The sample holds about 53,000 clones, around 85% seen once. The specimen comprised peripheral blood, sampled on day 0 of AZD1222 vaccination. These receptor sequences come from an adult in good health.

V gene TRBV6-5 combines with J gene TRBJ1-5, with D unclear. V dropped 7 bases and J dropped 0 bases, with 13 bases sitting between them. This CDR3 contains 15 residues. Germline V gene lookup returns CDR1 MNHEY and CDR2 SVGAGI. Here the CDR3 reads CASTAGAYSNQPQHF. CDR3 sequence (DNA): TGTGCCAGCACCGCAGGCGCCTATAGCAATCAGCCCCAGCATTTT.

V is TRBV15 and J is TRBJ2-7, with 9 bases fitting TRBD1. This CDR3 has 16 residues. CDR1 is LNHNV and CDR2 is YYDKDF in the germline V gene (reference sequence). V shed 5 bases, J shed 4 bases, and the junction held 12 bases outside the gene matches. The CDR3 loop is CATSGHPGQGGYEQYF. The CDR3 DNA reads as TGTGCCACCAGCGGACATCCGGGACAGGGAGGGTACGAGCAGTACTTC.

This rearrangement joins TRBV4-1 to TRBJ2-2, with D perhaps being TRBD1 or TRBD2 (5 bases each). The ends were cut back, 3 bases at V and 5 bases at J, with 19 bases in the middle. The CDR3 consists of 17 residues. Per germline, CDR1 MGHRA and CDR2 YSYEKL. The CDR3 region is CASSHAGMGRRTGELFF. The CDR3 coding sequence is TGCGCCAGCAGCCATGCCGGGATGGGGCGGCGAACCGGGGAGCTGTTTTTT.

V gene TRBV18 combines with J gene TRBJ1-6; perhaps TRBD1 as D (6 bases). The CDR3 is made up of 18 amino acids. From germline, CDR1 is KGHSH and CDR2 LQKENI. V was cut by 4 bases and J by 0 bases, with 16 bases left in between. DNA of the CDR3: TGTGCCAGCTCACTACGGACAGCGAAAAACTCCTATAATTCACCCCTCCACTTT. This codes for CASSLRTAKNSYNSPLHF.

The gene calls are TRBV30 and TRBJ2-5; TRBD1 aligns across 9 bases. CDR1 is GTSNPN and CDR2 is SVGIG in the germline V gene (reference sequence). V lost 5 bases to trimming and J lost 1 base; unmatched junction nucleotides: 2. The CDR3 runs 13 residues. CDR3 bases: TGTGCCTGGGGACAGGGGATCCAAGAGACCCAGTACTTC. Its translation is CAWGQGIQETQYF.

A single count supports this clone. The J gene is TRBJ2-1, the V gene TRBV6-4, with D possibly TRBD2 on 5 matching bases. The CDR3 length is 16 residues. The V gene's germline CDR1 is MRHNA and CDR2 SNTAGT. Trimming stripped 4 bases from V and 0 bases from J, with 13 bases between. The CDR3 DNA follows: TGTGCCAGCAGTGCGGAGGCGGATAGCTCCTACAATGAGCAGTTCTTC. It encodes CASSAEADSSYNEQFF.

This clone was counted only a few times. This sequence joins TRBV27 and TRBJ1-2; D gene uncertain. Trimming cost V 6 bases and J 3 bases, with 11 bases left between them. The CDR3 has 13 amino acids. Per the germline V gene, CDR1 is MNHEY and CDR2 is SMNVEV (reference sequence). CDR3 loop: CASRPGTDYGYTF. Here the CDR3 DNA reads TGTGCCAGCAGGCCAGGCACAGACTATGGCTACACCTTC.

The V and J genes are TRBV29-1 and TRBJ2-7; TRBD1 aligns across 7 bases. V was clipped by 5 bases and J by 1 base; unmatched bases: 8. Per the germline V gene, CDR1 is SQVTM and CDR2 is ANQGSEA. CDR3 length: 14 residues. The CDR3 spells CSVTDRDSSYEQYF. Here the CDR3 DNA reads TGCAGCGTTACCGACCGGGACAGTTCCTACGAGCAGTACTTC.

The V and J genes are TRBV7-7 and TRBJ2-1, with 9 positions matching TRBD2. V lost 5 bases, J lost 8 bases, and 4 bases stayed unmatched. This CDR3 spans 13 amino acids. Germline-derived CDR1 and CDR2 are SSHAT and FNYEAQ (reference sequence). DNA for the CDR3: TGTGCCAGCAGCCCGGGACTAGCCCATGAGCAGTTCTTC. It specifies CASSPGLAHEQFF.

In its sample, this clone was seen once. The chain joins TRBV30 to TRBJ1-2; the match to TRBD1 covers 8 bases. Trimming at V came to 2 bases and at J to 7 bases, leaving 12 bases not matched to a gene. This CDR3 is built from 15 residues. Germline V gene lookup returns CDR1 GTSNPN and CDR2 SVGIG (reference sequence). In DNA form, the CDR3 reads TGTGCCTGGAGTCCTATGGGACAGGTTGGTTCTGGCTACACCTTC. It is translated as CAWSPMGQVGSGYTF.

The CDR3 spells CSASRPGINQPQHF. As DNA, the CDR3 is TGCAGTGCTAGTCGGCCAGGGATCAATCAGCCCCAGCATTTT. The V gene is TRBV20-1, the J gene TRBJ1-5, with TRBD1 as a possible D gene (5 bases). Trimming cost V 3 bases and J 3 bases, with 12 bases left between them. Germline V gene sequence: CDR1 DFQATT, CDR2 SNEGSKA (reference sequence). This CDR3 contains 14 residues.

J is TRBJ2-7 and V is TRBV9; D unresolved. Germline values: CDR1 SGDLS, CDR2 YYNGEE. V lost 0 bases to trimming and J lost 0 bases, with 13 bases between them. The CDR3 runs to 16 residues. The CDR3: CASSVGVTLSSYEQYF. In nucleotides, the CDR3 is TGTGCCAGCAGCGTAGGGGTGACGCTGAGCTCCTACGAGCAGTACTTC.

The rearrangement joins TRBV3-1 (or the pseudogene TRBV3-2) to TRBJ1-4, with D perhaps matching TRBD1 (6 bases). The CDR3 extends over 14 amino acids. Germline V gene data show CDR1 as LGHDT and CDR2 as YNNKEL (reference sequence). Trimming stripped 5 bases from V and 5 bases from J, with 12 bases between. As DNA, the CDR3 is TGTGCCAGCAGCTCCAGGGGAGGAAATGAAAAACTGTTTTTT. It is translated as CASSSRGGNEKLFF.

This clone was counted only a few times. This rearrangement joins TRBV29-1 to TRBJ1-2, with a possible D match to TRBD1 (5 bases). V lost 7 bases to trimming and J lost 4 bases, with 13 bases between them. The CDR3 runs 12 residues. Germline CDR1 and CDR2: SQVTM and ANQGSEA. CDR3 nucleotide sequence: TGCAGCGCGCAAACAGGCTTCTATGGCTACACCTTC. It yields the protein CSAQTGFYGYTF.

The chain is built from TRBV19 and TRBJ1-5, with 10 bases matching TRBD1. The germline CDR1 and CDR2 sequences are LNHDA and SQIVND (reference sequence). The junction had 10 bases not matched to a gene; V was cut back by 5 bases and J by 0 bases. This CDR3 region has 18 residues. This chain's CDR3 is CASSLRTGGILSNQPQHF. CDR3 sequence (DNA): TGTGCCAGTAGTTTAAGGACAGGGGGGATCCTTAGCAATCAGCCCCAGCATTTT.

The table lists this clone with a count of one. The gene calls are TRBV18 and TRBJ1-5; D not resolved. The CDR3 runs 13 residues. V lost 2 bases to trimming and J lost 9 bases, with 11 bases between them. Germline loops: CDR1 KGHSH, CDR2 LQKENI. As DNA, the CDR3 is TGTGCCAGCTCACCAGGCAGTGCTCGGCCCCAGCATTTT. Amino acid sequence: CASSPGSARPQHF.

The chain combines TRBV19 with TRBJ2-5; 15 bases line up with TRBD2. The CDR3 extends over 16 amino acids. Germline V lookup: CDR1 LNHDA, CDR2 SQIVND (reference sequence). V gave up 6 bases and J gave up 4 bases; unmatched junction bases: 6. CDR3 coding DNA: TGTGCCAGTAGCCCGGGACTAGCGGGAGGACGAGAGACCCAGTACTTC. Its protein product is CASSPGLAGGRETQYF.

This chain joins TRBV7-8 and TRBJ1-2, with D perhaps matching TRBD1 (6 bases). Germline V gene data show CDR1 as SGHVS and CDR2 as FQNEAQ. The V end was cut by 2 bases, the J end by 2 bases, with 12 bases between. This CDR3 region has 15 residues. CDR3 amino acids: CASSLTHRANYGYTF. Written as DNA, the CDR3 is TGTGCCAGCAGCTTAACGCACAGGGCCAACTATGGCTACACCTTC.

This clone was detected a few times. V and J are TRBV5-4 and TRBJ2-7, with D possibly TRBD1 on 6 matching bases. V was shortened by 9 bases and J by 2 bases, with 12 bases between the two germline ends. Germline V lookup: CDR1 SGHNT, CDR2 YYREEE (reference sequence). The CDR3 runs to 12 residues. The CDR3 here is CATGTPTYEQYF. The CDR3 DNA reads TGTGCCACCGGGACACCGACCTACGAGCAGTACTTC.

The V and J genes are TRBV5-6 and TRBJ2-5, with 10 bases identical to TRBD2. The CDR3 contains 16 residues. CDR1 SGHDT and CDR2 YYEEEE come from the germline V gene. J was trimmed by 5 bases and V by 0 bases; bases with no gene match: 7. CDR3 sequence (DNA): TGTGCCAGCAGCTTGGATCTAGCGGGAGCGCGGGAGACCCAGTACTTC. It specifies CASSLDLAGARETQYF.

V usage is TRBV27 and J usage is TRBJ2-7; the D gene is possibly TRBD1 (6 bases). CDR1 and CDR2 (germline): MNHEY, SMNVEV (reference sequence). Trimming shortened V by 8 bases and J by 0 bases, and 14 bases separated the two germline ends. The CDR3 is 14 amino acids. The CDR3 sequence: CASQGRDISYEQYF. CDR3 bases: TGTGCCAGCCAAGGACGGGACATCTCCTACGAGCAGTACTTC.

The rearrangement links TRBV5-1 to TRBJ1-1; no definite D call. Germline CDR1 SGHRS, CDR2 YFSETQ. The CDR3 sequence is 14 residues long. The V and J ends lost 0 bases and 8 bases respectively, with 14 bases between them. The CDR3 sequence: CASSLVGSGMEAFF. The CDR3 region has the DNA TGCGCCAGCAGCTTGGTAGGTTCGGGTATGGAAGCTTTCTTT.

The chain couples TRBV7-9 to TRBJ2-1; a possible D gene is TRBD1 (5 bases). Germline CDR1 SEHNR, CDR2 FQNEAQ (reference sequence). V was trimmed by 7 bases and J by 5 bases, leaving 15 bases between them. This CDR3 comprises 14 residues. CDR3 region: CASKAGLTDNEQFF. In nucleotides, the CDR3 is TGTGCCAGCAAGGCAGGGTTAACGGACAATGAGCAGTTCTTC.

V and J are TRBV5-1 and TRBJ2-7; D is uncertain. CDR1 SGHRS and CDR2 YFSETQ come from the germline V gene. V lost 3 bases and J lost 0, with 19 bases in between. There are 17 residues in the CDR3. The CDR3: CASSSPLDFQLSYEQYF. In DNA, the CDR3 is TGCGCCAGCAGCTCCCCTCTCGACTTTCAGCTCTCCTACGAGCAGTACTTC.

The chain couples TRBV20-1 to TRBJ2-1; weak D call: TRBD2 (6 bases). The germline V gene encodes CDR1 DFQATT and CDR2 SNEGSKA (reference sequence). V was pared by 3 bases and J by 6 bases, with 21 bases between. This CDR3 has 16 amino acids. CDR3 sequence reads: CSASGLGAGRPNEQFF. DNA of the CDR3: TGCAGTGCTAGTGGCCTGGGTGCGGGACGACCCAATGAGCAGTTCTTC.